The 20 T cell receptor beta chains reported below all come from one sample, sequenced in a study of blood T cell repertoires in COVID-19. TCRdb's copy holds only in-frame clones and misses some; the assay was immunoSEQ multiplex PCR. In the table there are 110,000 to 150,000 clones, 87% of which are singletons. Sample: peripheral blood. These receptors were collected from a woman aged 40 to 50 with acute or convalescent COVID-19.

This clone was recorded only once. V gene TRBV12-5 combines with J gene TRBJ2-5; 10 bases align to TRBD1. Germline CDR1 and CDR2: LGHNT and FRNRAP. CDR3 length equals 15 residues. J lost 4 bases, V lost 7 bases, and 9 bases had no gene match. The CDR3 loop is CASVGTGDVTETQYF. Written as DNA, the CDR3 is TGTGCTAGTGTTGGGACAGGGGATGTGACAGAGACCCAGTACTTC. Full variable domain (rest looked up from reference TRBV12-5 and TRBJ2-5): DARVTQTPRHKVTEMGQEVTMRCQPILGHNTVFWYRQTMMQGLELLAYFRNRAPLDDSGMPKDRFSAEMPDATLATLKIQPSEPRDSAVYFCASVGTGDVTETQYFGPGTRLLVL.

The chain couples TRBV28 to TRBJ2-7; possible D gene TRBD2, 6 bases. The CDR3 is made up of 13 amino acids. Germline lookup yields CDR1 MDHEN and CDR2 SYDVKM. V dropped 11 bases and J dropped 3 bases, with 17 bases sitting between them. The CDR3 nucleotides are TGTGCCGCCAGCCGGGGGAGCGACTACGAGCAGTACTTC. This sequence encodes CAASRGSDYEQYF.

This clone was seen a handful of times. The V and J genes are TRBV27 and TRBJ1-5; D is ambiguous. The V end was cut by 3 bases, the J end by 2 bases, with 8 bases between. Germline CDR1 and CDR2: MNHEY and SMNVEV (reference sequence). The CDR3 extends over 14 amino acids. The CDR3 DNA is TGTGCCAGCAGTTTCCGGGAGGGCAATCAGCCCCAGCATTTT. Translation gives CASSFREGNQPQHF.

Regarding this clone: A junction end diverges from the germline sequence, so it may reflect a read error. V usage is TRBV11-2 and J usage is TRBJ2-7; D is possibly TRBD1 (6 bases). The CDR3 extends over 13 amino acids. Looked up from germline, CDR1 is SGHAT and CDR2 is FQNNGV. CDR3 nucleotide sequence: TGTGCCAGCAGCCCCCGGACAGTTCCTACGGGGTTCTTC. Its protein product is CASSPRTVPTGFF.

As concerns this clone: At one end the junction does not follow the germline gene, possibly because of a read error. The genes are TRBV19 and TRBJ2-7, with D possibly being TRBD1 (6 bases). Germline V gene lookup returns CDR1 LNHDA and CDR2 SQIVND (reference sequence). This CDR3 contains 11 residues. CDR3 in amino acids: CASSSRGTPHF. The DNA of the CDR3 is TGTGCCAGTAGCTCCAGAGGGACACCTCACTTC.

V gene TRBV6-2 or TRBV6-3 combines with J gene TRBJ1-1; D unresolved. The CDR3 is 12 residues long. V was cut by 2 bases and J by 1 base, with 2 bases left in between. The V gene's germline CDR1 is MNHEY and CDR2 SVGEGT. CDR3 region: CASSYRNTEAFF. In nucleotides, the CDR3 is TGTGCCAGCAGTTACCGGAACACTGAAGCTTTCTTT.

The chain joins TRBV2 to TRBJ1-2; D unclear. V was pared by 10 bases and J by 6 bases, with 15 bases between. The CDR3 has 12 residues. Germline CDR1 is SNHLY and CDR2 is FYNNEI. The CDR3 bases are TGTGCCAAAGAAGACACGGTCGATGGCTACACCTTC. Its translation is CAKEDTVDGYTF.

In this sample, this clone turned up a few times. This rearrangement joins TRBV7-9 to TRBJ1-6, with a weak D call TRBD1 (6 bases). Germline CDR1 SEHNR, CDR2 FQNEAQ (reference sequence). This CDR3 has 15 residues. The V gene lost 4 bases and the J gene lost 10 bases, with 17 bases spanning the gap. The CDR3 bases are TGTGCCAGCAGCTATACGACAGGAACGAACTCACCCCTCCACTTT. This codes for CASSYTTGTNSPLHF.

This clone is a singleton in its sample. The genes are TRBV7-2 and TRBJ1-3; D not certain. Per germline, CDR1 SGHTA and CDR2 FQGNSA. Trimming shortened V by 2 bases and J by 0 bases, and 11 bases separated the two germline ends. The CDR3 is 16 amino acids. The CDR3 loop reads CASSLQAQSSGNTIYF. For the CDR3, the DNA is TGTGCCAGCAGCTTACAGGCTCAATCCTCTGGAAACACCATATATTTT.

The sample holds one count of this clone. This sequence joins TRBV7-6 and TRBJ2-5; TRBD2 agrees at 8 bases. J gave up 2 bases and V 5 bases, and 4 bases lay outside the gene matches. Germline CDR1 reads SGHVS; CDR2 reads FNYEAQ. CDR3 length: 14 residues. DNA of the CDR3: TGTGCCAGCAGCCCACAGCGGGGGCAAGAGACCCAGTACTTC. Residues: CASSPQRGQETQYF.

This clone was counted between two and nine times. The V and J genes are TRBV11-2 and TRBJ2-7, with D possibly matching TRBD1 (5 bases). The CDR3 extends over 14 amino acids. The germline V gene has CDR1 SGHAT and CDR2 FQNNGV. V lost 1 base, J lost 4 bases, and 11 bases lay in between. CDR3 protein: CASSLVPGIYEQYF. The CDR3 DNA reads TGTGCCAGCAGCTTAGTTCCAGGGATATACGAGCAGTACTTC.

A remark on this clone: In the same sample, other DNA sequences code for this CDR3. The V call is TRBV11-2, the J call TRBJ1-1; TRBD1 might be the D (5 bases). Trimming removed 0 bases from V and 5 bases from J, with 7 bases in between. This CDR3 comprises 13 residues. Germline V lookup: CDR1 SGHAT, CDR2 FQNNGV. CDR3: CASSLDRGTEAFF. The CDR3 DNA reads as TGTGCCAGCAGCTTAGATCGGGGGACTGAAGCTTTCTTT.

The rearrangement joins TRBV10-3 to TRBJ1-2, with TRBD1 matching 8 bases. Germline lookup yields CDR1 ENHRY and CDR2 SYGVKD. V trimming: 11 bases; J trimming: 6 bases; junction bases outside the gene matches: 14. CDR3 length: 14 residues. CDR3 in DNA: TGTGCCGTATTTACAGGGGGAGGGTTGGATGGCTACACCTTC. This codes for CAVFTGGGLDGYTF.

This clone was picked up one time. This rearrangement joins TRBV3-1 (or the pseudogene TRBV3-2) to TRBJ1-1; 7 nucleotides align to TRBD1. CDR1 is LGHDT and CDR2 is YNNKEL in the germline V gene (reference sequence). The junction had 4 bases not matched to a gene; V was cut back by 2 bases and J by 4 bases. The CDR3 spans 14 residues. The CDR3 here is CASSQQGVGTEAFF. CDR3 nucleotides: TGTGCCAGCAGCCAACAGGGGGTAGGCACTGAAGCTTTCTTT.

The rearrangement joins TRBV7-2 to TRBJ2-7, with TRBD2 matching 11 bases. Germline trimming cut 5 bases from V and 7 bases from J; bases unmatched to any gene: 10. Germline lookup yields CDR1 SGHTA and CDR2 FQGNSA. The CDR3 contains 15 residues. Here the CDR3 reads CASSAYSGGAGEQYF. CDR3 nucleotide sequence: TGTGCCAGCAGCGCGTATAGCGGGGGGGCCGGGGAGCAGTACTTC. The full variable domain, with the rest looked up from reference TRBV7-2 and TRBJ2-7, is GAGVSQSPSNKVTEKGKDVELRCDPISGHTALYWYRQSLGQGLEFLIYFQGNSAPDKSGLPSDRFSAERTGGSVSTLTIQRTQQEDSAVYLCASSAYSGGAGEQYFGPGTRLTVT.

The V gene is TRBV10-3, the J gene TRBJ2-7; a possible D gene is TRBD2 (5 bases). Germline V gene sequence: CDR1 ENHRY, CDR2 SYGVKD. CDR3 size: 12 residues. The V end lost 4 bases, the J end lost 6 bases, and 10 bases lay between the germline ends. The CDR3 nucleotides read TGTGCCATCAGTGCGGGGTTAACCGAGCAGTACTTC. It yields the protein CAISAGLTEQYF.

The chain has TRBV2 and TRBJ1-1; 10 bases map to TRBD1. CDR1 is SNHLY, CDR2 FYNNEI, per germline. The CDR3 is 16 amino acids. The V and J ends lost 6 bases and 4 bases, in that order; junction bases with no gene match: 11. This CDR3 is CASRYAGQGEGTEAFF. CDR3 bases: TGTGCCAGCAGATACGCCGGACAGGGGGAAGGCACTGAAGCTTTCTTT.

A single count supports this clone. The rearrangement joins TRBV27 to TRBJ1-2, with 8 positions matching TRBD1. Germline CDR1 and CDR2: MNHEY and SMNVEV (reference sequence). The CDR3 has 14 residues. V gave up 2 bases and J gave up 6 bases; unmatched junction bases: 5. Here the CDR3 DNA reads TGTGCCAGCAGTTTAATTCCAGGGGGCGATGGCTACACCTTC. It specifies CASSLIPGGDGYTF.

The V gene is TRBV24-1, the J gene TRBJ2-3; 8 bases are a match to TRBD2. V shed 4 bases and J 4 bases; nucleotides not matched to a gene: 6. The CDR3 has 15 amino acids. Per the germline V gene, CDR1 is KGHDR and CDR2 is SFDVKD. CDR3 sequence: CATSDTGTSPDTQYF. The DNA of the CDR3 is TGTGCCACCAGTGACACCGGGACTAGTCCAGATACGCAGTATTTT.

The rearrangement joins TRBV7-2 to TRBJ1-5; maybe TRBD1 (6 bases). This CDR3 spans 15 amino acids. Looked up from germline, CDR1 is SGHTA and CDR2 is FQGNSA. V was trimmed by 5 bases and J by 3 bases, leaving 14 bases between them. This chain's CDR3 is CASSQMTGDNQPQHF. The CDR3 nucleotides read TGTGCCAGCAGCCAGATGACAGGAGACAATCAGCCCCAGCATTTT.